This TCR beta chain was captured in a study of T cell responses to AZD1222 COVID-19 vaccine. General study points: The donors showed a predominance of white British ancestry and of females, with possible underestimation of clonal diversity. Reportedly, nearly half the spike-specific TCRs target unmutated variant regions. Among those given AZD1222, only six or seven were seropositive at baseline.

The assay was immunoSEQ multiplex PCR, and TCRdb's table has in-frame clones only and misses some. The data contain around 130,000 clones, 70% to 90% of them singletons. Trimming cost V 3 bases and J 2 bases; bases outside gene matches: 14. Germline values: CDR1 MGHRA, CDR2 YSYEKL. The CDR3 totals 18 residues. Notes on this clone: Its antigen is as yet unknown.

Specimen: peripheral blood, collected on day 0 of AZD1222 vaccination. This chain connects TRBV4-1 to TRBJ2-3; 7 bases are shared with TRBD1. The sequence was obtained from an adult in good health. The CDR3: CASSQLSLGDSSTDTQYF. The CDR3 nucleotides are TGCGCCAGCAGCCAGCTCTCCTTAGGGGACAGTTCCACAGATACGCAGTATTTT.